What follows describes a single T cell receptor (beta chain). The data derive from a study of blood T cell repertoires in COVID-19. Trimming stripped 4 bases from V and 6 bases from J, with 15 bases between. Germline V CDR1 and CDR2: SGHTA, FQGNSA. CDR3 length: 14 amino acids. Data came from immunoSEQ multiplex PCR; TCRdb stores just in-frame clones and leaves some out. The data contain about 18,000 clones, 88% of them seen just once; the ten biggest clones take up about 5%. The material sequenced was PBMCs or T cells enriched from blood (not recorded which). This clonotype was sampled from a woman aged 25 to 39 who had recovered from COVID-19. The rearrangement uses TRBV7-2 and TRBJ1-1; D is unclear. The CDR3 coding sequence is TGTGCCAGCAGCTCCAATGGGCCGATCGCTGAAGCTTTCTTT. Its protein product is CASSSNGPIAEAFF. The whole variable domain, remainder taken from reference TRBV7-2 and TRBJ1-1, is GAGVSQSPSNKVTEKGKDVELRCDPISGHTALYWYRQSLGQGLEFLIYFQGNSAPDKSGLPSDRFSAERTGGSVSTLTIQRTQQEDSAVYLCASSSNGPIAEAFFGQGTRLTVV.